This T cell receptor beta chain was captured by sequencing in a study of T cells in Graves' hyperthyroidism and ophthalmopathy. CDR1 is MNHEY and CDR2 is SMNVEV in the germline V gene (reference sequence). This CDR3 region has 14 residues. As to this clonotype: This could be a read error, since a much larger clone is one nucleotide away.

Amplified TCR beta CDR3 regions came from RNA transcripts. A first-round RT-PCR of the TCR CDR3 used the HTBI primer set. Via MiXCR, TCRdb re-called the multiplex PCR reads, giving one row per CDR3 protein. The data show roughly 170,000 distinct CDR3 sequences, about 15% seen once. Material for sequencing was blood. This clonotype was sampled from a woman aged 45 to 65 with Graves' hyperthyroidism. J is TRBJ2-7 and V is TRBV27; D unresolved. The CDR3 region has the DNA TGTACCAGCAGTTTATCGACGGTCGGCTACGAGCAGTACTTC. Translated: CTSSLSTVGYEQYF.